A selection of T cell receptor beta chains follows, all from one sample in a study of type 1 regulatory T cells. TCRdb re-called the reads through MiXCR, storing one row per CDR3 protein. The sample contains 60,000 to 70,000 distinct CDR3 sequences, around 63% of which appear only once. Their antigens are not known. The sequenced sample was cultured T cells, either the whole culture or a sorted T cell fraction (not recorded which). The receptors here all came from a human donor in good health. CDR3s include the opening cysteine and the closing phenylalanine or tryptophan. The order of the fields is D gene, V gene, CDR3 protein. The D gene is left open where the match is weak.

-	TRBV4-1	CASSQDLAELFF
-	TRBV11-2	CASSLGSRGWESYEQYF
TRBD2	TRBV4-1	CASSQVYPTSGRLGYEQYF
-	TRBV7-2	CASSLGWETGELFF
TRBD2	TRBV2	CACRQAGVSTDTQYF
-	TRBV12-3/TRBV12-4	CASSEDTGPRGEQYF
-	TRBV7-9	CASSLDVVGPETQYF
TRBD1	TRBV7-2	CASSSRTGMNTEAFF
-	TRBV28	CASNTQGSNQPQHF
-	TRBV11-2	CASSAAFGNQETQYF
-	TRBV10-3	CAISEDKGYGYTF
-	TRBV4-3	CASSQDARPTTNEKLFF
-	TRBV28	CASRLGGSYEQYF
TRBD1	TRBV3-1	CASSQPGGTTEAFF
TRBD2	TRBV29-1	CSVAGTSGNTQYF
TRBD1	TRBV6-6	CASSYNRGSQPQHF
TRBD1	TRBV20-1	CSARVNRGDEKLFF
-	TRBV2	CASSEPRLASVNEQFF
TRBD2	TRBV15	CATATQGLAGGETQYF
TRBD1	TRBV12-3/TRBV12-4	CASSWTGPNQPQHF
-	TRBV5-4	CASSLGFSGSWYNEQFF
-	TRBV20-1	CSARGEGEAGELFF
-	TRBV7-9	CASSLVLTGELFF
TRBD1	TRBV5-1	CASSSSGTGAEAFF
-	TRBV2	CATTTSDEQFF
-	TRBV5-1	CASSLGDSRNQPQHF
TRBD1	TRBV5-1	CASSRGTGMNTEAFF
-	TRBV29-1	CSAEREDTNTEAFF
-	TRBV7-2	CASSPTAYEQYF
-	TRBV19	CASSILGRGQGHQPQHF
TRBD1	TRBV27	CASSFRSGQGYEQYF
TRBD2	TRBV5-1	CASSKQTSGIETQYF
TRBD1	TRBV5-1	CASSPTGRGAEAFF
-	TRBV4-3	CASSRSRAADYGYTF
-	TRBV7-2	CASSLVSYRDTHVPFF
-	TRBV5-1	CASSMGTDTQYF
-	TRBV20-1	CSPYSGDANYGYTF
TRBD2	TRBV28	CATTSGRANNEQFF
-	TRBV20-1	CSGGETSTDTQYF
TRBD1	TRBV7-9	CASTIGTGGSSDIQYF
TRBD1	TRBV18	CASSPDRVQETQYF
-	TRBV4-3	CASSQERRNYSPLHF